The 15 T cell receptor beta chains below all came from one sample that was sequenced in a study of blood T cell repertoires in COVID-19. Profiled with immunoSEQ multiplex PCR; TCRdb holds only in-frame clones, not every one. Of some 150,000 clones listed, 75% to 90% are singletons. The sample was peripheral blood. These receptors came from a human donor in a cohort sampled during active COVID-19.

The CDR3: CASARDRRPNEQFF. CDR3 sequence (DNA): TGTGCCAGCGCCCGGGACAGGAGACCAAATGAGCAGTTCTTC. This chain joins TRBV19 and TRBJ2-1; 8 nucleotides agree with TRBD1. The CDR3 length is 14 residues. With 9 bases clipped from V and 7 bases from J, the junction kept 11 bases outside the gene matches. CDR1 is LNHDA and CDR2 is SQIVND in the germline V gene (reference sequence).

V and J are TRBV2 and TRBJ1-2, with TRBD1 as a possible D gene (5 bases). Germline values: CDR1 SNHLY, CDR2 FYNNEI. Deletions cut 9 bases from V and 2 bases from J, with 13 bases between. The CDR3 is 13 amino acids. The CDR3 bases are TGTGCCAGTACAGGAGACCTCAACTATGGCTACACCTTC. Amino acid sequence: CASTGDLNYGYTF.

This chain joins TRBV7-3 and TRBJ2-2; tentatively, D is TRBD2 (7 bases). The ends were cut back, 4 bases at V and 9 bases at J, with 18 bases in the middle. Looked up from germline, CDR1 is SGHTA and CDR2 is FQGTGA. This CDR3 is 15 amino acids long. In DNA, the CDR3 is TGTGCCAGCAGCTCCCGGGCGGGGGCAGCCCGGGAGCTGTTTTTT. This encodes CASSSRAGAARELFF.

The chain recombines TRBV15 with TRBJ1-1; 8 bases agree with TRBD1. Germline V gene data show CDR1 as LNHNV and CDR2 as YYDKDF (reference sequence). The CDR3 contains 12 residues. V lost 3 bases, J lost 8 bases, and 2 bases stayed unmatched. CDR3 DNA: TGTGCCACCAGCAGCAGGGGGCAGGAAGCTTTCTTT. Its translation: CATSSRGQEAFF.

The J gene is TRBJ2-1, the V gene TRBV6-5; D not resolved. Looked up from germline, CDR1 is MNHEY and CDR2 is SVGAGI. This CDR3 spans 16 amino acids. Trimming took 0 bases from V and 0 from J, leaving 9 bases between them. The CDR3 coding sequence is TGTGCCAGCAGTTACTCCCTAGTTTACTCCTACAATGAGCAGTTCTTC. It encodes CASSYSLVYSYNEQFF.

This chain links TRBV12-3 or TRBV12-4 with TRBJ2-7, with 11 bases lining up with TRBD1. The J segment lost 3 bases and the V segment lost 5 bases, leaving 0 bases of the junction unmatched. This CDR3 region has 13 residues. The CDR3 DNA is TGTGCCAGCAGTGGGACAGGGGGCTACGAGCAGTACTTC. Translated, it gives CASSGTGGYEQYF.

The chain is built from TRBV2 and TRBJ1-2, with a weak D call TRBD1 (6 bases). CDR3 length: 15 amino acids. Deletions cut 5 bases from V and 5 bases from J, with 18 bases between. Germline-derived CDR1 and CDR2 are SNHLY and FYNNEI. Here the CDR3 DNA reads TGTGCCAGCAGTCATCGCCTGGGACAAGTTTATGGCTACACCTTC. Residues: CASSHRLGQVYGYTF. Full variable domain (outside the CDR3, taken from reference TRBV2 and TRBJ1-2): EPEVTQTPSHQVTQMGQEVILRCVPISNHLYFYWYRQILGQKVEFLVSFYNNEISEKSEIFDDQFSVERPDGSNFTLKIRSTKLEDSAMYFCASSHRLGQVYGYTFGSGTRLTVV.

The V and J genes are TRBV7-6 and TRBJ1-4; the match to TRBD1 covers 10 bases. Germline V gives CDR1 SGHVS, CDR2 FNYEAQ. V shed 5 bases and J 11 bases; nucleotides not matched to a gene: 14. There are 16 residues in the CDR3. CDR3 sequence: CASSPGTGVQLAKLFF. In DNA form, the CDR3 reads TGTGCCAGCAGCCCCGGGACAGGGGTCCAGCTGGCGAAACTGTTTTTT.

The table lists this clone with a few counts. The chain links TRBV6-5 to TRBJ1-1, with 10 bases lining up with TRBD1. This CDR3 has 14 residues. V was clipped by 6 bases and J by 4 bases; unmatched bases: 5. The germline CDR1 and CDR2 sequences are MNHEY and SVGAGI. The CDR3 bases are TGTGCCAGCAGCCTTGGACAGGGGGGCACTGAAGCTTTCTTT. Its protein product is CASSLGQGGTEAFF.

The CDR3 DNA reads as TGTGCCAGTAGTCAGGACAGGGATAGTTACGAGCAGTACTTC. Protein: CASSQDRDSYEQYF. The chain couples TRBV19 to TRBJ2-7; 8 bases agree with TRBD1. The CDR3 is made up of 14 amino acids. From germline, CDR1 is LNHDA and CDR2 SQIVND (reference sequence). J was trimmed by 4 bases and V by 5 bases; bases with no gene match: 7.

This clone has a handful of counts. V is TRBV11-3 and J is TRBJ1-2; D is ambiguous. The germline V gene has CDR1 SGHNT and CDR2 YENEEA. CDR3 length: 12 residues. V was trimmed by 2 bases and J by 5 bases, leaving 6 bases between them. The CDR3 spells CASSLNRYGYTF. The CDR3 nucleotides are TGTGCCAGCAGCTTAAATCGGTATGGCTACACCTTC.

This clone was seen only a few times. V is TRBV18 and J is TRBJ2-2; 7 bases line up with TRBD1. The CDR3 is 13 amino acids. J gave up 6 bases and V 6 bases, and 4 bases lay outside the gene matches. Germline V gene data show CDR1 as KGHSH and CDR2 as LQKENI. The CDR3 coding sequence is TGTGCCAGCTCGCCTACAGGGGCCGGGGAGCTGTTTTTT. It specifies CASSPTGAGELFF.

The rearrangement uses TRBV25-1 and TRBJ2-5; 9 bases match TRBD1. Trimming cost V 6 bases and J 6 bases; bases outside gene matches: 11. The length of the CDR3 is 15 residues. Germline values: CDR1 MGHDK, CDR2 SYGVNS. The CDR3 DNA is TGTGCCAGCAGCTTGATAGGACAGGGGCTCAAGACCCAGTACTTC. It encodes CASSLIGQGLKTQYF. Filled out from reference TRBV25-1 and TRBJ2-5, the complete variable domain reads EADIYQTPRYLVIGTGKKITLECSQTMGHDKMYWYQQDPGMELHLIHYSYGVNSTEKGDLSSESTVSRIRTEHFPLTLESARPSHTSQYLCASSLIGQGLKTQYFGPGTRLLVL.

The rearrangement links TRBV12-3 or TRBV12-4 to TRBJ1-6; no clear D. CDR3 size: 12 residues. With 3 bases removed from V and 9 bases from J, the gap between germline ends came to 6 bases. CDR3 sequence reads: CASSFAGSPLHF. The CDR3 DNA reads as TGTGCCAGCAGTTTTGCGGGTTCACCCCTCCACTTT.

The genes are TRBV7-9 and TRBJ1-1; the D gene is possibly TRBD1 (5 bases). The CDR3 has 13 residues. Trimming removed 5 bases at V and 1 base at J, with 8 bases between. CDR1 is SEHNR and CDR2 is FQNEAQ in the germline V gene (reference sequence). CDR3 protein: CASSGAGNTEAFF. The CDR3 nucleotides are TGTGCCAGCAGCGGGGCCGGGAACACTGAAGCTTTCTTT.